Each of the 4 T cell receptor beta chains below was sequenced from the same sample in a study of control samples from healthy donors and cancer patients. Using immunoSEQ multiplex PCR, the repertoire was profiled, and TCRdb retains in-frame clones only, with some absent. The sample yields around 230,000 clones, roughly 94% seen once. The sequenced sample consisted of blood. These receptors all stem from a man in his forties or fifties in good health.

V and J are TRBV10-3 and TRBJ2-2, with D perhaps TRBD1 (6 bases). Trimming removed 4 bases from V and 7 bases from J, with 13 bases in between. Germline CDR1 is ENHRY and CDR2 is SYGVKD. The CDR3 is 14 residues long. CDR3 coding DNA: TGTGCCATCAGTGGGCACAGGGCTAACGGGGAGCTGTTTTTT. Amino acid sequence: CAISGHRANGELFF.

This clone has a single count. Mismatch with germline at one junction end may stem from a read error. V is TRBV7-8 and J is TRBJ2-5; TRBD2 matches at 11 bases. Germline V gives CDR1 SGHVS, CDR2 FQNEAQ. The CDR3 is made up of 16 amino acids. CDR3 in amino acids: CALARGPSGGKESQYF. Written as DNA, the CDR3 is TGTGCCCTCGCTAGGGGTCCTAGCGGGGGGAAAGAGAGCCAGTACTTC.

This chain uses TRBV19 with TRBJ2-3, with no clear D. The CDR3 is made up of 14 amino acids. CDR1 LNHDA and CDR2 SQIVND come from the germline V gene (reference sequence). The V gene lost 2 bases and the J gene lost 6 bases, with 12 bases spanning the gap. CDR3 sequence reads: CASSITDVGDTQYF. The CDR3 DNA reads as TGTGCCAGTAGTATAACGGACGTCGGGGATACGCAGTATTTT. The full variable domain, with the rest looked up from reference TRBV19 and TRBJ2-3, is DGGITQSPKYLFRKEGQNVTLSCEQNLNHDAMYWYRQDPGQGLRLIYYSQIVNDFQKGDIAEGYSVSREKKESFPLTVTSAQKNPTAFYLCASSITDVGDTQYFGPGTRLTVL.

The CDR3 protein is CASSEGSPDLYGYTF. The CDR3 DNA follows: TGTGCCAGCAGTGAAGGGAGCCCCGATCTGTATGGCTACACCTTC. The gene calls are TRBV6-1 and TRBJ1-2; no clear D gene. Trimming shortened V by 1 base and J by 5 bases, and 14 bases separated the two germline ends. The CDR3 length is 15 residues. CDR1 is MNHNS and CDR2 is SASEGT in the germline V gene.